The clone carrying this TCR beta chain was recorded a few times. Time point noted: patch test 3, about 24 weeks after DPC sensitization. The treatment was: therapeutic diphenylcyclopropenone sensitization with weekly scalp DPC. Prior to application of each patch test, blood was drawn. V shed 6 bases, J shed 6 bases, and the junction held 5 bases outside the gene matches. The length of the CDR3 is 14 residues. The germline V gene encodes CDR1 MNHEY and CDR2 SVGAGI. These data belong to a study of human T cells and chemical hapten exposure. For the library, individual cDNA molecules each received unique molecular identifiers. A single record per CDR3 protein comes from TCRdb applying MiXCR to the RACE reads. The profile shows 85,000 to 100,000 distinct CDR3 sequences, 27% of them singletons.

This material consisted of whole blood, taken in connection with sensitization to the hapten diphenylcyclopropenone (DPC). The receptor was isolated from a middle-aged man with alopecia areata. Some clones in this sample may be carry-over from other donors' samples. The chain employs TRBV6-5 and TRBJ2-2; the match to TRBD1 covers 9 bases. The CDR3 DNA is TGTGCCAGCAGCTTACAGGGGGCAGCCGGGGAGCTGTTTTTT. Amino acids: CASSLQGAAGELFF.